What follows are 30 T cell receptor beta chains derived from one specimen sequenced in a study of T cells in Graves' hyperthyroidism and ophthalmopathy. Amplified regions were TCR beta CDR3 sequences from RNA transcripts. The TCR CDR3 was amplified in a first-round RT-PCR using the HTBI primer set. Via MiXCR, TCRdb re-called the multiplex PCR reads, giving one row per CDR3 protein. This sample carries about 640,000 distinct CDR3 sequences, 45% of them seen once, and the ten largest clones take approximately 7.2%. The sequenced sample was peripheral blood or thyroid tissue (not recorded which). All receptors derive from an adult man with Graves' disease, either hyperthyroidism or ophthalmopathy (not recorded which).

The chain employs TRBV20-1 and TRBJ1-2; TRBD1 matches at 9 bases. Germline CDR1 DFQATT, CDR2 SNEGSKA (reference sequence). The CDR3 is 14 residues long. The J segment lost 3 bases and the V segment lost 0 bases, leaving 2 bases of the junction unmatched. CDR3 amino acids: CSARETGGDYGYTF. The CDR3 DNA is TGCAGTGCTAGAGAGACAGGGGGTGACTATGGCTACACCTTC.

V and J are TRBV29-1 and TRBJ1-5; 7 bases map to TRBD1. V lost 8 bases to trimming and J lost 0 bases; unmatched junction nucleotides: 13. Germline CDR1 and CDR2: SQVTM and ANQGSEA. The CDR3 consists of 16 residues. The CDR3, as DNA: TGCAGCTTACTACATGGACAGGCGTATAGCAATCAGCCCCAGCATTTT. This codes for CSLLHGQAYSNQPQHF.

The sample holds one count of this clonotype. V usage is TRBV7-9 and J usage is TRBJ1-1, with a weak D call TRBD1 (5 bases). The germline gives CDR1 SEHNR, CDR2 FQNEAQ (reference sequence). The V end was cut by 6 bases, the J end by 11 bases, with 28 bases between. This CDR3 region has 16 residues. CDR3 sequence: CASRSPEGGQDKNAFF. DNA of the CDR3: TGTGCCAGCAGATCCCCGGAGGGAGGGCAGGACAAGAACGCTTTCTTT. Complete variable domain (other parts from reference TRBV7-9 and TRBJ1-1): DTGVSQNPRHKITKRGQNVTFRCDPISEHNRLYWYRQTLGQGPEFLTYFQNEAQLEKSRLLSDRFSAERPKGSFSTLEIQRTEQGDSAMYLCASRSPEGGQDKNAFFGQGTRLTVV.

V usage is TRBV15 and J usage is TRBJ1-3; D is perhaps TRBD1 (5 bases). The V and J ends lost 6 bases and 7 bases respectively, with 10 bases between them. CDR3 size: 12 residues. Germline V gives CDR1 LNHNV, CDR2 YYDKDF (reference sequence). CDR3 region: CATRGPMNTIYF. DNA of the CDR3: TGTGCCACCAGGGGACCCATGAACACCATATATTTT.

This clonotype turned up a few times. The chain carries TRBV20-1 and TRBJ1-1; no definite D call. In germline, CDR1 is DFQATT, CDR2 SNEGSKA (reference sequence). Trimming took 5 bases from V and 1 from J, leaving 11 bases between them. This CDR3 is built from 13 residues. Here the CDR3 reads CSAQRGWNTEAFF. CDR3 DNA sequence: TGCAGTGCTCAACGCGGGTGGAACACTGAAGCTTTCTTT.

CDR3 bases: TGCAGTGCCCCCGGGACACTAGCCTACGAGCAGTACTTC. This encodes CSAPGTLAYEQYF. The genes are TRBV20-1 and TRBJ2-7; the D gene is possibly TRBD1 (6 bases). The CDR3 consists of 13 residues. Germline lookup yields CDR1 DFQATT and CDR2 SNEGSKA (reference sequence). The V gene lost 6 bases and the J gene lost 2 bases, with 14 bases spanning the gap.

J is TRBJ2-6 and V is TRBV7-4, with 7 bases lining up with TRBD1. Trimming took 6 bases from V and 2 from J; bases not matched to a gene: 16. The CDR3 consists of 19 residues. Germline values: CDR1 SGHVT, CDR2 SQSDAQ. The CDR3 DNA reads TGTGCCAGCAGTGAAGCGCCCGGGACAGTCTTTGCTGGGGCCAACGTCCTGACTTTC. It is translated as CASSEAPGTVFAGANVLTF. Together with reference TRBV7-4 and TRBJ2-6, the CDR3 gives the full variable domain: GAGVSQSPRYKVAKRGRDVALRCDSISGHVTLYWYRQTLGQGSEVLTYSQSDAQRDKSGRPSGRFSAERPERSVSTLKIQRTEQGDSAVYLCASSEAPGTVFAGANVLTFGAGSRLTVL.

This clonotype was counted many times. V usage is TRBV10-2 and J usage is TRBJ1-6, with D hard to call. Germline CDR1 reads WSHSY; CDR2 reads SAAADI. The germline V and J ends were trimmed by 8 bases and 7 bases, with 15 bases remaining between them. The CDR3 runs 14 residues. CDR3: CASRPSIRNSPLHF. In nucleotides, the CDR3 is TGCGCCAGCCGTCCGAGTATCAGGAATTCACCCCTCCACTTT.

Regarding this clonotype: A much bigger clone sits one base away, suggesting this may be a read error. The DNA of the CDR3 is TGCAGTGCCGTTTCTTCGGGGACCCAGTACTTC. Its translation: CSAVSSGTQYF. The chain carries TRBV20-1 and TRBJ2-7, with unresolved D. The J call may be incorrect, as the DNA end agrees better with TRBJ2-5. In germline, CDR1 is DFQATT, CDR2 SNEGSKA (reference sequence). CDR3 length: 11 residues.

There are many counts of this clonotype. J is TRBJ1-1 and V is TRBV6-5, with D possibly matching TRBD1 (5 bases). Deletions cut 0 bases from V and 4 bases from J, with 6 bases between. Looked up from germline, CDR1 is MNHEY and CDR2 is SVGAGI. CDR3 length equals 13 residues. CDR3 sequence: CASSYSGGTEAFF. The CDR3 nucleotides read TGTGCCAGCAGTTACTCGGGGGGCACTGAAGCTTTCTTT.

This clonotype was found many times. The chain is built from TRBV7-2 and TRBJ1-2; possible D gene TRBD1, 6 bases. This CDR3 comprises 16 residues. V shed 0 bases and J shed 4 bases, with 15 bases lying between them. Germline V gene lookup returns CDR1 SGHTA and CDR2 FQGNSA. The CDR3 here is CASSLAWGAQGYGYTF. In DNA, the CDR3 is TGTGCCAGCAGCTTAGCATGGGGGGCTCAGGGCTATGGCTACACCTTC.

To note about this clonotype: One end of the junction is discordant with germline, which a read error may explain. The DNA for the CDR3 is TGTGCCAGCAGTGAGAGACAGGGCTGGGACACCGGGGAGCTGTTTTTT. As protein: CASSERQGWDTGELFF. This rearrangement joins TRBV24-1 to TRBJ2-2, with 7 bases that match TRBD1. The CDR3 covers 16 residues. Germline loops: CDR1 KGHDR, CDR2 SFDVKD.

This clonotype was counted at least ten times. This sequence joins TRBV9 and TRBJ1-6; D is unresolved. Germline CDR1 SGDLS, CDR2 YYNGEE. CDR3 length: 14 residues. V dropped 3 bases and J dropped 7 bases, with 11 bases sitting between them. The CDR3 nucleotides are TGTGCCAGCAGCGAGGCAGGCATAAATTCACCCCTCCACTTT. It yields the protein CASSEAGINSPLHF.

This clonotype was found many times. The chain is built from TRBV20-1 and TRBJ1-5; D not resolved. V was cut by 6 bases and J by 11 bases, with 14 bases left in between. The CDR3 consists of 11 residues. Germline V gene sequence: CDR1 DFQATT, CDR2 SNEGSKA (reference sequence). CDR3 sequence (DNA): TGCAGTGCCCAGTGGGAGATAGCCCAGCATTTT. Translation gives CSAQWEIAQHF.

J is TRBJ1-4 and V is TRBV2, with 7 bases matching TRBD1. The CDR3 is 14 amino acids. The germline V gene has CDR1 SNHLY and CDR2 FYNNEI. V lost 4 bases, J lost 8 bases, and 7 bases stayed unmatched. CDR3 in amino acids: CASSVRGYSEKLFF. The CDR3 bases are TGTGCCAGCAGTGTCAGGGGGTATTCCGAAAAACTGTTTTTT. Full variable domain (rest looked up from reference TRBV2 and TRBJ1-4): EPEVTQTPSHQVTQMGQEVILRCVPISNHLYFYWYRQILGQKVEFLVSFYNNEISEKSEIFDDQFSVERPDGSNFTLKIRSTKLEDSAMYFCASSVRGYSEKLFFGSGTQLSVL.

The chain links TRBV29-1 to TRBJ2-5; D gene uncertain. Germline-derived CDR1 and CDR2 are SQVTM and ANQGSEA. This CDR3 comprises 11 residues. With 3 bases removed from V and 5 bases from J, the gap between germline ends came to 7 bases. The CDR3 DNA is TGCAGCGTTGATCGGCCGGAGACCCAGTACTTC. Protein: CSVDRPETQYF.

As to this clonotype: A read error may produce the germline difference seen at one junction end. The V call is TRBV10-3, the J call TRBJ1-1; D not resolved. CDR1 is ENHRY, CDR2 SYGVKD, per germline. The CDR3 runs 15 residues. The CDR3 region is CASSGKGRRNTEAFF. In DNA form, the CDR3 reads TGTGCCAGCAGTGGAAAGGGCCGACGGAACACTGAAGCTTTCTTT.

The rearrangement uses TRBV24-1 and TRBJ1-3; 7 bases fit TRBD1. Germline lookup yields CDR1 KGHDR and CDR2 SFDVKD. V lost 3 bases, J lost 8 bases, and 12 bases stayed unmatched. The CDR3 has 16 amino acids. CDR3 in DNA: TGTGCCACCAGTGATACGCGACAGGGTGGGGAAGACACCATATATTTT. Protein sequence: CATSDTRQGGEDTIYF.

This chain links TRBV6-5 with TRBJ1-2; 9 bases match TRBD1. The germline V gene has CDR1 MNHEY and CDR2 SVGAGI. The V segment lost 0 bases and the J segment 5 bases; nucleotides outside the gene matches: 1. The CDR3 extends over 14 amino acids. DNA for the CDR3: TGTGCCAGCAGTTACTCCGGACAGGGGTATGGCTACACCTTC. Protein sequence: CASSYSGQGYGYTF.

The chain carries TRBV20-1 and TRBJ1-2, with 8 bases that match TRBD1. Trimming cost V 3 bases and J 4 bases; bases outside gene matches: 13. CDR3 length: 16 residues. Germline V lookup: CDR1 DFQATT, CDR2 SNEGSKA (reference sequence). CDR3 sequence: CSASTDRITGGYGYTF. DNA of the CDR3: TGCAGTGCTAGCACAGACCGAATTACAGGGGGCTATGGCTACACCTTC.

This clonotype was picked up a small number of times. This rearrangement joins TRBV5-1 to TRBJ2-7; 7 nucleotides agree with TRBD2. The CDR3 has 16 residues. Trimming at V came to 0 bases and at J to 2 bases, leaving 8 bases not matched to a gene. Germline V gene lookup returns CDR1 SGHRS and CDR2 YFSETQ. CDR3: CASSLGTSATTYEQYF. The CDR3 bases are TGCGCCAGCAGCTTGGGAACTAGCGCGACAACCTACGAGCAGTACTTC.

This clonotype was found many times. The CDR3 is CATSQDRGNQPQHF. The CDR3 nucleotides read TGTGCCACCAGTCAGGACAGGGGCAATCAGCCCCAGCATTTT. The chain employs TRBV24-1 and TRBJ1-5, with 8 bases matching TRBD1. The germline CDR1 and CDR2 sequences are KGHDR and SFDVKD. The CDR3 extends over 14 amino acids. V shed 6 bases and J 2 bases; nucleotides not matched to a gene: 2.

A remark on this clonotype: A much larger clone differs from this one at a single base, so this may be a read error. The chain combines TRBV15 with TRBJ1-2, with a possible D match to TRBD1 (5 bases). The CDR3 totals 14 residues. Germline V gene sequence: CDR1 LNHNV, CDR2 YYDKDF (reference sequence). Trimming cost V 0 bases and J 8 bases, with 13 bases left between them. CDR3 coding DNA: TGTGCCACCAGCAGAGATGGGGGAGGGTTCGGCTACACCTTC. Translation gives CATSRDGGGFGYTF. The whole variable domain, remainder taken from reference TRBV15 and TRBJ1-2, is DAMVIQNPRYQVTQFGKPVTLSCSQTLNHNVMYWYQQKSSQAPKLLFHYYDKDFNNEADTPDNFQSRRPNTSFCFLDIRSPGLGDTAMYLCATSRDGGGFGYTFGSGTRLTVV.

This chain connects TRBV20-1 to TRBJ1-6, with D hard to call. Germline loops: CDR1 DFQATT, CDR2 SNEGSKA (reference sequence). The CDR3 has 14 residues. V lost 3 bases and J lost 0, with 6 bases in between. CDR3 nucleotide sequence: TGCAGTGCTAGTCAGGCCTCCTATAATTCACCCCTCCACTTT. It translates to CSASQASYNSPLHF.

This clonotype was found many times. The chain joins TRBV10-3 to TRBJ2-7; 8 bases are shared with TRBD1. The CDR3 length is 15 residues. V trimming: 3 bases; J trimming: 1 base; junction bases outside the gene matches: 5. The V gene's germline CDR1 is ENHRY and CDR2 SYGVKD. This chain's CDR3 is CAISDPGQVSYEQYF. The CDR3 nucleotides read TGTGCCATCAGTGACCCGGGACAGGTGTCCTACGAGCAGTACTTC.

This chain joins TRBV7-8 and TRBJ1-2; D gene unclear. Germline lookup yields CDR1 SGHVS and CDR2 FQNEAQ. V lost 2 bases, J lost 8 bases, and 9 bases lay in between. The CDR3 is made up of 12 amino acids. CDR3 in amino acids: CASSLYPEGYTF. The CDR3 DNA reads as TGTGCCAGCAGCTTATATCCAGAAGGCTACACCTTC.

The chain uses TRBV3-1 and TRBJ1-3; D gene unclear. Looked up from germline, CDR1 is LGHDT and CDR2 is YNNKEL (reference sequence). This CDR3 region has 13 residues. V was pared by 2 bases and J by 8 bases, with 10 bases between. The CDR3 sequence is CASSQPPLDTIYF. CDR3 in DNA: TGTGCCAGCAGCCAACCCCCATTAGACACCATATATTTT.

The V gene is TRBV7-3, the J gene TRBJ2-7, with D hard to call. The J call may be wrong; the DNA end is better matched by TRBJ2-1. Germline assignment: CDR1 SGHTA and CDR2 FQGTGA. This CDR3 is 14 amino acids long. CDR3 coding DNA: TGTGCCAGCAGCTTGGTTCAGCAGACCCAGGAGCAGTTCTTC. Its translation: CASSLVQQTQEQFF.

The V call is TRBV7-9, the J call TRBJ1-2; 11 bases fit TRBD1. Germline CDR1 reads SEHNR; CDR2 reads FQNEAQ (reference sequence). The V and J ends lost 5 bases and 0 bases, in that order; junction bases with no gene match: 8. The length of the CDR3 is 17 residues. CDR3 protein: CASSHIGQGAPNYGYTF. Here the CDR3 DNA reads TGTGCCAGCAGCCACATAGGACAGGGGGCGCCTAACTATGGCTACACCTTC.

Turning to this clonotype: One end of the junction is discordant with germline, which a read error may explain. The chain has TRBV29-1 and TRBJ1-1; D is possibly TRBD1 (5 bases). This CDR3 comprises 9 residues. Germline V gene lookup returns CDR1 SQVTM and CDR2 ANQGSEA. The CDR3 loop reads CSVSAGGTF. CDR3 nucleotide sequence: TGCAGCGTGTCGGCAGGAGGGACTTTT.